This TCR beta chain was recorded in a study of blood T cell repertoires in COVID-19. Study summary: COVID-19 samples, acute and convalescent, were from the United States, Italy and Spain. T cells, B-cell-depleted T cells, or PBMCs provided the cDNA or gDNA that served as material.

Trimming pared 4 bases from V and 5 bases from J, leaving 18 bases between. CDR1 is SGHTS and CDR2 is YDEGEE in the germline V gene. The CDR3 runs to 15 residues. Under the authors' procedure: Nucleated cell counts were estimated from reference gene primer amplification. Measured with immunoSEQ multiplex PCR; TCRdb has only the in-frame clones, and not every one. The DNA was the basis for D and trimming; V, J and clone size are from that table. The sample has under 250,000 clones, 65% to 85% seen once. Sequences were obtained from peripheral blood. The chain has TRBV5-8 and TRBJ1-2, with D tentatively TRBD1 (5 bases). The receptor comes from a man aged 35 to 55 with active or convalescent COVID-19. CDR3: CASSAGPTELYGYTF. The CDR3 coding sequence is TGTGCCAGCAGCGCGGGGCCGACAGAATTATATGGCTACACCTTC.